A single TCR beta chain is shown here with its context. This clone's antigen is unknown. No qualities accompany the bases; no much larger clone lies one base away. The data were taken from a study of cytomegalovirus exposure and HLA in healthy donors (dated by TCRdb to 2017 to 2019). Study-level background: According to an earlier analysis of a few hundred of the donors, 150 million to 200 million T cells yielded 117 million unique TCR beta sequences and 276 Gb of sequence data. Roughly 300 gigabases of sequencing data and 80 million or so unique TCR sequences were included in an early release covering about 700 HLA-typed donors. The genetic ancestry cluster associated with self-reported Caucasian donors included roughly 84% of the 300 to 400 genotyped donors. The study was designed to test whether signatures of past pathogen exposure could be identified by cataloging public T cell receptors. The T cell repertoires of 700 or so subjects were profiled by immunosequencing and related to cytomegalovirus serostatus. A separate validation cohort of roughly 110 different subjects was used in addition to the roughly 700-subject first cohort. To predict cytomegalovirus infection status, the study brought together high-throughput TCR immunosequencing, statistical association of individual TCRs with disease status, and machine learning. A later analysis re-analyzed previously published TCR beta repertoires from roughly 630 donors and added high-resolution HLA genotyping to study TCR occurrence patterns. The later analysis used no new phenotypic data to find candidate immune exposures, relying instead on TCR beta sequences and their occurrence across donors. In an earlier analysis of about 590 of the donors, high-throughput TCR beta sequencing was used to judge whether each TCR beta V gene segment behaved as functional or pseudogenic. Alongside the repertoire data, information on donor age, sex, ethnicity and CMV serostatus was compiled. Genome-wide SNP genotypes for about 60% of the roughly 700 donors were used in a later genetic analysis, which treated that subset as a discovery cohort. All discovery cohort repertoires had been generated using a single sequencing platform. HLA typing included class I and class II loci at four-digit resolution. Typing coverage varied by locus: roughly 620-640 donors for A, B, C, DRB1 and DQB1; approximately 520 for DQA1; over 600 for DPA1; fewer than 480 for DPB1. Because of strong linkage in the cohort, five DR-DQ haplotypes were treated as single units for association and clustering. Across 300 to 400 genotyped donors of the cohort, an average of roughly 250,000 unique TCR beta nucleotide sequences per donor were sequenced, and roughly 18% of those sequences were non-productive.

The cohort comprised hundreds of healthy bone marrow donors. At the time of sampling, all cohort members were nominally healthy, though unrecorded immune exposures were likely present. The donor was CMV seropositive and was included in the group of 250 to 300 seropositive cohort members. A peripheral blood sample was collected from each donor, and TCR beta sequencing was performed on peripheral blood mononuclear cells. Genomic DNA was extracted from the blood cell samples with the Qiagen DNeasy Blood Extraction Kit. Receptor libraries were prepared by the immunoSEQ multiplex PCR assay. The multiplex PCR relied on a mix of 60 forward primers for TCR Vbeta segments and 13 reverse primers for TCR Jbeta segments. The CDR3 region of rearranged TCR beta genes was amplified from genomic DNA with a multiplex PCR assay. The Illumina HiSeq System was used to sequence the amplified TCR beta libraries as 87-base-pair reads. Under the source paper's analysis protocol: Across the 640 or so repertoires, a later analysis counted 80 million or so unique TCR beta chains, around 10 million of which were shared by at least two donors. Raw reads were error-corrected and collapsed into unique sequences with a nearest-neighbor algorithm that merged closely related sequences to remove PCR and sequencing errors. To assign V, D and J gene segments, CDR3 sequences were aligned to IMGT reference sequences. For a sequence to be retained, a match of at least six nucleotides was required to both a V gene segment and a J gene segment. A rearrangement was called productive if the CDR3 had no stop codons and remained in frame with V and J, and every other rearrangement was called non-productive. Following IMGT convention, CDR3 was defined as the stretch from the second conserved V-encoded cysteine up to the conserved J-encoded phenylalanine. Sequences without an unambiguous match to a single V gene segment were excluded from the earlier analysis of about 600 of the donors. An earlier analysis of 587 of the donors called V segments functional above 56.7% productive rearrangements and segregating when the between-donor standard deviation exceeded 5%. To diagnose cytomegalovirus status from the catalog of TCR beta chain sequences, a statistical classification framework was built. V and J gene assignment, in a later analysis, came from comparing TCR nucleotide sequences with IMGT/GENE-DB human TR gene sequences. Using the TCRdist pipeline, a later analysis assigned CDR3 sequences along with most-parsimonious VDJ recombination scenarios. A later analysis defined each TCR beta chain by its CDR3 amino acid sequence plus V-gene family, and excluded reads lacking a unique V-gene family. As a way to deal with suspected cross-contamination and a sequencing artifact, a later analysis dropped under 600 nucleotide sequences that were highly shared and had low generation probability. In a later analysis, a clonal expansion index for each public chain was calculated from normalized within-repertoire ranks of inferred template counts. In a later analysis, generation probabilities were computed using a VDJ recombination model fitted to out-of-frame rearrangements, and the results were checked against IGoR. Hypergeometric tests were used in a later analysis to score TCR-TCR, TCR-HLA and TCR-CMV co-occurrence, with a repertoire-size bias correction applied to the TCR pairs. In a later analysis, false discovery rates were estimated by permuting HLA or CMV assignments 20 times. In a later analysis, co-occurring TCRs were grouped using DBSCAN, and TCRdist sequence similarity was added for clustering within HLA-allele-positive subsets. For co-occurrence clustering, repertoires with fewer than 30,000 or more than 120,000 public chains were excluded, along with about five repertoires with anomalous nucleotide sharing. The clones in this table, taken by TCRdb from immuneACCESS, are in-frame only. Not every clone is retained; where verified, under half of the shortfall comes from an unresolved V gene, and the cause of the rest is unknown. That table furnishes V, J and clone size, whereas the DNA furnished D and trimming. The sample table contains approximately 120,000 clones; only one count was recorded for approximately 81% of them. 3% to 4% of the sample lies in the top ten.

The full study reports these points: A few of the identified cytomegalovirus-associated TCR beta chains were confirmed in vitro to be specific for cytomegalovirus antigens. A later genetic analysis reported fewer N-insertions in productive TCRs among donors in an Asian-associated ancestry cluster than the roughly 700-donor mean. Sequencing depth was assumed to be roughly uniform across donors in the presence/absence analyses, though that assumption may not hold. The only immune exposure information available for the cohort was CMV serostatus. HLA typing was unavailable for some donors at each locus, so association tests used only the typed subset. A later analysis found that TCR association rates varied across HLA loci, with DRB1 alleles showing the most associated TCRs and HLA-C alleles the fewest. Correlated functional status among segregating V segments might reflect linkage disequilibrium, but an unknown experimental factor could not be ruled out. An association between a missense DCLRE1C variant and V-gene and J-gene trimming of TCR beta chains was found in a later genetic analysis and replicated in an independent cohort. In a later analysis, more than 15,000 TCR beta sequences were associated with specific HLA alleles at a false discovery rate of 0.05. Compared with equally common non-associated chains, HLA-associated TCR beta chains in a later analysis were more clonally expanded and had lower generation probabilities. A further reported finding was that TCR beta sequences accurately predicted the HLA-A and HLA-B alleles for most subjects in the first cohort. Several of the top co-occurrence clusters appeared to be linked to parvovirus B19, influenza, CMV and Epstein-Barr virus, according to a later analysis. The sequencing pipeline was judged likely to have produced a cluster of highly shared sequence variants as a technical artifact. In an earlier analysis of fewer than 750 of the donors, most TCR beta V segments were observed in productive rearrangements about 90% or about 30% of the time, broadly matching IMGT annotations. The classifier was reported to diagnose cytomegalovirus status with high specificity and sensitivity in both the original cohort and the validation cohort. Seventeen rarely observed V segments, including chromosome 9 orphons, were excluded from the earlier analysis of approximately 500 of the donors because counts were too low. The authors suggested that the approach could potentially be extended to other disease states and immunological phenotypes. Across donors, most TCR sequences were observed very rarely, whereas some public TCRs were present in many individuals. Assigning TCR associations to individual alleles was difficult when HLA alleles, especially DR and DQ, strongly co-occurred. A total of around 150 TCR beta chains were listed by the study as associated with cytomegalovirus. In a later analysis, most CMV-associated TCR beta chains were found to appear HLA-restricted, with HLA associations seemingly driven largely by CMV exposure. In this cohort, only TCR beta chains were sequenced, and detectable features were limited by the absence of alpha or paired-chain data.

The clonotype originates from a man aged 18-30 years in good health and CMV-seropositive. Sample: PBMCs.

CDR3 protein: CASTKRGVQGAEEQYF. The sequenced DNA: TGTGCCAGTACCAAAAGGGGCGTCCAAGGCGCGGAGGAGCAGTACTTC. The sequence joins TRBV19 to TRBJ2-7, and TRBD1 may be the D gene, going by 5 matching bases. The CDR3 sequence holds 16 residues, the cysteine and phenylalanine included. Only the CDR3 region is kept as DNA, spanning 48 bases read in frame from base 1. The germline V gene encodes CDR1 LNHDA and CDR2 SQIVND (reference sequence). V sheds 7 bases and J sheds 7 bases, leaving 26 bases between their ends.